The entry that follows covers one T cell receptor beta chain sequence. The sample holds a few counts of this clone. Its antigen target is currently unknown. No base quality values were provided; no much bigger clone lies one nucleotide off. This sample also contains other DNA sequences that code for the same CDR3. This entry is derived from a study of beta chain features in type 1 diabetes (dated by TCRdb to between 2017 and 2018). A note on the overall study: Mean age, gender distribution, total cell number and subset yield were not different between patients and healthy donors. Naive and central memory subsets were obtained from all 28 donors, but regulatory and stem cell-like memory subsets were isolated from only 8 patients and 8 healthy donors. A total of 90 million to 130 million sorted cells were examined across all samples, and a strong correlation was observed between cell number per subset and RNA yield. The study compared the TCRB repertoires of sorted circulating CD4+ T cell subsets in recently diagnosed type 1 diabetes patients with those in matched healthy donors.

From each donor, a single peripheral blood sample of approximately 0.11 L on average was drawn into heparinised tubes. A BD FACSAria II and a panel including CD45RO, CCR7, CD25, CD127, CD95 and CD27 were used to sort naive, central memory, regulatory and stem cell-like memory CD4+ T cells. All sorted populations exceeded 98% purity. Right away, PBMCs were isolated by Lymphoprep density gradient centrifugation and were stained directly, with no culture step. So that batch effects would be minimized, each experiment stained and sorted samples in pairs, pairing one healthy donor with one patient. What the authors observed across the whole study: Naive, central memory and regulatory TCRB repertoires appeared to be more alike among patients than among healthy donors. Because cDNA was sequenced instead of genomic DNA, highly expressing activated cells could be over-represented, though the groups showed no difference in activation or CD3 levels. Only small numbers of individuals were included in the HLA sub-analyses, which left unresolved whether HLA type had any influence on TCRB rearrangement. At VDJ recombination sites, patients with type 1 diabetes made fewer insertions and deleted more nucleotides, a pattern implying thymic rearrangement abnormalities. PCR might favor shorter templates, but patient and control samples were amplified and corrected together, so any skew would affect both groups equally. Type 1 diabetes patients showed a moderate but significant shortening of TCRB CDR3 length in all four CD4+ subsets.

The entire isolated RNA was reverse transcribed using the High Capacity cDNA Reverse Transcription Kit, and thus expressed TCRB transcripts were sequenced. Naive, central memory and regulatory T cell samples underwent deep immunoSEQ sequencing, averaging roughly 3.3 million total reads per sample. Sorted cells were lysed in RLT buffer and RNA was extracted with DNase-treated RNeasy Micro or Mini kits, depending on cell number. To prevent cross-contamination, every cell subset was processed on its own, while patient and healthy donor samples were processed together. TCRB sequences were amplified from cDNA with the immunoSEQ multiplex PCR, producing 87-bp fragments spanning the CDR3 region. The amplicons were sequenced using the Illumina HiSeq platform. Turning to the authors' computational methods: Synthetic template baselines were used to correct PCR bias computationally, reads within Hamming distance 2 were collapsed, and singletons that could not be merged were discarded. Reads were aligned against IMGT so that V, D and J genes, CDR3 length and insertions or deletions at six rearrangement sites could be assigned. Within each subset, clonotype counts were normalized to sorted cell number, and only after that were true diversity and Gini coefficients computed with the tcR R package. Repertoire sharing was quantified using the overlap coefficient calculated on TCRB nucleotide sequences. As a proxy for the pre-selection repertoire, out-of-frame TCRB sequences from naive cells were analyzed. The clones in this table, taken by TCRdb from immuneACCESS, are in-frame only. Not every clone is retained; where verified, under half of the shortfall comes from an unresolved V gene, and the cause of the rest is unknown. V, J and clone size derive from that table, while D and trimming were established from the DNA sequence. Within this sample are under 850,000 clones, with about an eighth of them counted one time only. The ten largest clonotypes hold approximately 0.021% of the sample.

Trimming at the junction amounts to 3 bases on V and 5 bases on J, and the germline ends lie 7 bases apart. CDR1 and CDR2 are drawn from the germline V gene (reference sequence): GTSNPN, SVGIG. From its cysteine to its phenylalanine, the CDR3 spans 11 amino acids. The only DNA kept is the CDR3, 33 bases in frame from the first base. Sequencing was carried out using naive CD4+ T cells from blood. The cell subset or site tag for this specimen amounts to: true naive CD4+ T cells. The receptor chain draws on TRBV30 and TRBJ1-2; no D gene call is confident. This TCR was recovered from a man between 18 and 29 years old with type 1 diabetes. The CDR3 region: CAWSHSYGYTF. Here is the DNA: TGTGCCTGGAGCCACTCGTATGGCTACACCTTC. Full variable domain (CDR3 extended with the reference TRBV30 and TRBJ1-2 proteins): SQTIHQWPATLVQPVGSPLSLECTVEGTSNPNLYWYRQAAGRGLQLLFYSVGIGQISSEVPQNLSASRPQDRQFILSSKKLLLSDSGFYLCAWSHSYGYTFGSGTRLTVV.